The clone carrying this T cell receptor beta chain has more than one count but fewer than ten. Its matching antigen is unknown. Previously published methods and listed TCR primers were used for the bulk TCR libraries. TCRdb re-derived calls from the PCR reads in MiXCR, one entry per CDR3 protein. The sample lists about 320,000 distinct CDR3 sequences; over 20% were seen once. Naive CD8 T cells underwent sorting with the CD8+CD4-CCR7+CD45RA+ definition. Trimming cost V 6 bases and J 5 bases; bases outside gene matches: 8. The CDR3 length is 15 residues. The sample belongs to a study of molecular identifiers for immune sequencing clone quantification. Study-level findings and limits: In naive cells, clones above 20 RNA copies held under 1% of molecules, whereas in effector cells they held over 98%. Identical TCR molecules that share a barcode could lead to an underestimation of highly expanded clone sizes.

The chain joins TRBV12-3 or TRBV12-4 to TRBJ2-2, with TRBD2 matching over 8 bases. The sequence was collected from a human donor in good health. Some libraries in this study had Jurkat cell RNA spiked in. The specimen sequenced was naive CD8+ T cells from blood, with Jurkat cell RNA spiked in. Subset: FACS-sorted CD8+CD4-CCR7+CD45RA+ naive T cells. The CDR3: CASSMRTSGTGELFF. CDR3 nucleotide sequence: TGTGCCAGCAGCATGCGCACTAGCGGAACCGGGGAGCTGTTTTTT.